This T cell receptor beta chain was recovered during a study of tumor-infiltrating lymphocytes in primary liver carcinoma. A word on this clonotype: No conserved phenylalanine or tryptophan ends this CDR3, so it is likely a read error.

Extraction also yielded germline DNA, while blood RNA was obtained from unsorted whole blood. CDR1 is SGHAT and CDR2 is FQNNGV in the germline V gene. This CDR3 has 15 amino acids. A primer matching the constant region was used to make TCR beta cDNA from approximately 520 ng of total RNA. Three nested multiplex PCR rounds of slightly modified ARM-PCR generated TCR beta libraries. Rounds one and two of PCR, each of 10 to 11 cycles, were primed with TRBV1-TRBV30 forward primers and a C-beta reverse primer. TCRdb called the multiplex PCR reads again in MiXCR, with one record for every CDR3 protein. The repertoire includes 300,000 to 350,000 distinct CDR3 sequences, 65% of them detected once, and about 6.5% sits in the top ten.

This chain uses TRBV11-2 with TRBJ2-7; maybe TRBD1 (6 bases). Sequenced sample: peripheral blood. The origin of this receptor is a man aged 35-49 years with primary liver carcinoma and hepatitis B virus infection. The CDR3 coding sequence is TGTACCAGCAGCCCAGATGTGGGGGCTTCAGGCGAGCAGTACTAC. It specifies CTSSPDVGASGEQYY.